Below are 25 T cell receptor beta chains sequenced from a single sample in a study of molecular identifiers for immune sequencing clone quantification. One entry per CDR3 protein results from TCRdb running MiXCR on the PCR reads. This sample carries about 320,000 distinct CDR3 sequences, roughly a quarter of them seen once, and the ten largest clones take around 0.7%. Sequenced sample: naive CD8+ T cells from blood, with Jurkat cell RNA spiked in. Subset meaning: FACS-sorted CD8+CD4-CCR7+CD45RA+ naive T cells. The receptors come from a human donor in good health. Some libraries in this study had Jurkat cell RNA spiked in.

In this sample, this clonotype turned up once. V gene TRBV16 combines with J gene TRBJ2-2; TRBD1 is a possible D gene (5 bases). The germline V gene encodes CDR1 KGHSY and CDR2 FQNENV. V was shortened by 2 bases and J by 4 bases, with 14 bases between the two germline ends. This CDR3 is 16 amino acids long. The CDR3: CASSQPFSGLTGELFF. The CDR3 region has the DNA TGTGCCAGCAGCCAACCATTCTCAGGGCTCACCGGGGAGCTGTTTTTT. The entire variable domain, with the rest obtained from reference TRBV16 and TRBJ2-2, is as follows: GEEVAQTPKHLVRGEGQKAKLYCAPIKGHSYVFWYQQVLKNEFKFLISFQNENVFDETGMPKERFSAKCLPNSPCSLEIQATKLEDSAVYFCASSQPFSGLTGELFFGEGSRLTVL.

The rearrangement links TRBV3-1 to TRBJ1-1; the D is unclear. Germline CDR1 LGHDT, CDR2 YNNKEL (reference sequence). V gave up 1 base and J gave up 3 bases, with 12 bases separating them. CDR3 length: 15 amino acids. The DNA of the CDR3 is TGTGCCAGCAGCCAAGCCCCCGGAGAGGACACTGAAGCTTTCTTT. It codes for CASSQAPGEDTEAFF.

This clonotype has a count of ten or more. The rearrangement joins TRBV7-6 to TRBJ2-3; D gene unclear. The CDR3 sequence is 13 residues long. V lost 0 bases and J 6 bases, leaving 7 bases between the germline ends. Looked up from germline, CDR1 is SGHVS and CDR2 is FNYEAQ. CDR3 DNA sequence: TGTGCCAGCAGCTTAGCATTAGGCGATACGCAGTATTTT. Translating gives CASSLALGDTQYF.

Ten or more counts support this clonotype. V and J are TRBV5-6 and TRBJ2-3; D remains ambiguous. CDR1 SGHDT and CDR2 YYEEEE come from the germline V gene. CDR3 length: 13 residues. V was pared by 2 bases and J by 2 bases, with 6 bases between. CDR3 region: CASSFSLTDTQYF. The CDR3 nucleotides read TGTGCCAGCAGCTTTAGTCTCACAGATACGCAGTATTTT.

This clonotype was found many times. The chain is built from TRBV7-9 and TRBJ1-1; 7 bases are shared with TRBD1. The CDR3 has 14 residues. V lost 5 bases and J lost 6; bases outside the gene matches: 9. Looked up from germline, CDR1 is SEHNR and CDR2 is FQNEAQ (reference sequence). This chain's CDR3 is CASSTRQGRAEAFF. CDR3 DNA: TGTGCCAGCAGCACCCGACAGGGCAGAGCTGAAGCTTTCTTT.

Of note for this clonotype: One junction end disagrees with the germline gene, perhaps due to a read error. This chain links TRBV7-9 with TRBJ2-5; a weak D match, TRBD1 (6 bases). In germline, CDR1 is SEHNR, CDR2 FQNEAQ (reference sequence). The CDR3 loop spans 14 amino acids. CDR3 sequence reads: CTSSSEQGKETQYF. The CDR3 DNA reads TGTACCAGCAGCTCAGAACAGGGCAAAGAGACCCAGTACTTC.

The J gene is TRBJ2-1, the V gene TRBV7-3, with 10 bases matching TRBD2. Germline-derived CDR1 and CDR2 are SGHTA and FQGTGA. This CDR3 contains 18 residues. V shed 1 base, J shed 2 bases, and the junction held 8 bases outside the gene matches. CDR3 DNA: TGTGCCAGCAGCTTAATGGCTAGCGGGAGTGCAACCTACAATGAGCAGTTCTTC. Protein sequence: CASSLMASGSATYNEQFF.

This clonotype was seen ten or more times. The J gene is TRBJ2-5, the V gene TRBV5-1; D is uncertain. Trimming shortened V by 1 base and J by 4 bases, and 8 bases separated the two germline ends. Germline CDR1 reads SGHRS; CDR2 reads YFSETQ. The CDR3 runs 13 residues. CDR3 nucleotide sequence: TGCGCCAGCAGCTTGTGGGGTTCAGAGACCCAGTACTTC. This sequence encodes CASSLWGSETQYF.

This clonotype was seen only once. A much larger clone lies a single base off, so this may be a read error. This chain links TRBV7-2 with TRBJ1-2, with 9 bases lining up with TRBD1. The CDR3 is made up of 13 amino acids. CDR1 and CDR2 from the germline V gene are SGHTA and FQGNSA. The V gene end was trimmed by 8 bases and the J gene end by 3 bases; junction bases not matched to a gene: 4. The CDR3 DNA sequence: TGTGCCAGCGGACAGGGGAGCGACTATGGCTACACCTTC. It is translated as CASGQGSDYGYTF.

Concerning this clonotype: A much larger clone is a single base away; this may be a read error. The chain carries TRBV12-3 or TRBV12-4 and TRBJ1-2; D call uncertain. V lost 1 base and J lost 7, with 7 bases in between. CDR3 length equals 12 residues. In DNA form, the CDR3 reads TGTGCCAGCAGTTTAGACCTCCTTGGCTACACCTTC. It translates to CASSLDLLGYTF.

The chain couples TRBV7-9 to TRBJ1-1; D perhaps matches TRBD1 (5 bases). From germline, CDR1 is SEHNR and CDR2 FQNEAQ (reference sequence). The V and J ends lost 2 bases and 3 bases respectively, with 13 bases between them. CDR3 length: 15 amino acids. The CDR3 region is CASSLTSGTDTEAFF. The DNA of the CDR3 is TGTGCCAGCAGCTTAACTTCCGGGACGGACACTGAAGCTTTCTTT.

This clonotype was found a few times. V usage is TRBV20-1 and J usage is TRBJ2-7; D is possibly TRBD1 or TRBD2 (5 bases each). The germline V gene encodes CDR1 DFQATT and CDR2 SNEGSKA (reference sequence). The CDR3 length is 17 residues. Trimming removed 0 bases from V and 0 bases from J, with 18 bases in between. CDR3 loop: CSARDRGGGPYSYEQYF. CDR3 DNA: TGCAGTGCTAGAGATAGGGGTGGGGGTCCCTACTCCTACGAGCAGTACTTC.

This chain joins TRBV20-1 and TRBJ2-3, with TRBD2 matching over 8 bases. The germline CDR1 and CDR2 sequences are DFQATT and SNEGSKA (reference sequence). This CDR3 comprises 12 residues. V gave up 6 bases and J gave up 7 bases; unmatched junction bases: 6. CDR3 protein: CSARREDYTQYF. CDR3 DNA: TGCAGTGCGCGGCGGGAGGATTATACGCAGTATTTT.

Ten or more counts support this clonotype. The chain recombines TRBV29-1 with TRBJ2-6; D unclear. Germline V gene lookup returns CDR1 SQVTM and CDR2 ANQGSEA. V shed 0 bases and J shed 4 bases, with 22 bases lying between them. The CDR3 runs 19 residues. This CDR3 reads CSVEEGFVSSFGGANVLTF. The CDR3 DNA reads TGCAGCGTTGAAGAGGGTTTCGTTTCGAGTTTTGGGGGGGCCAACGTCCTGACTTTC.

To note about this clonotype: This may be a read error: a much more frequent sequence differs by one nucleotide. The chain couples TRBV24-1 to TRBJ2-2; D gene ambiguous. The CDR3 extends over 16 amino acids. CDR1 and CDR2 from the germline V gene are KGHDR and SFDVKD. The CDR3 DNA follows: TGTGCCATCAGTGATTTGCCGTATAGTAGTACCGGGGAGCTGTTTTTT. It translates to CAISDLPYSSTGELFF.

Turning to this clonotype: This CDR3 is missing its conserved last phenylalanine or tryptophan, likely due to a read error. The chain uses TRBV25-1 and TRBJ2-7, with 13 bases matching TRBD2. The CDR3 contains 17 residues. CDR1 and CDR2 from the germline V gene are MGHDK and SYGVNS. Here the CDR3 DNA reads TGTGCCGGCAGTCCCCCCGGGGGACTAGCGGGGACCTACGAGCAGTACTCC. Protein product: CAGSPPGGLAGTYEQYS.

The chain combines TRBV12-3 or TRBV12-4 with TRBJ2-3; D might be TRBD2 (6 bases). Trimming removed 2 bases at V and 1 base at J, with 10 bases between. This CDR3 contains 15 residues. The CDR3 nucleotides read TGTGCCAGCAGTTTACGCCCGGGGGGCACAGATACGCAGTATTTT. Amino acids: CASSLRPGGTDTQYF.

In its sample, this clonotype was seen a few times. This chain uses TRBV13 with TRBJ1-1; the D is unclear. Trimming took off 3 bases at V and 3 bases at J, with 20 bases between the two ends. Germline V CDR1 and CDR2: PRHDT, FYEKMQ (reference sequence). The CDR3 has 17 amino acids. The CDR3 nucleotides are TGTGCCAGCAGCTTCCCACCGCACATGAATCCGTACACTGAAGCTTTCTTT. Its protein product is CASSFPPHMNPYTEAFF.

The rearrangement uses TRBV7-9 and TRBJ1-1; D unresolved. Germline assignment: CDR1 SEHNR and CDR2 FQNEAQ (reference sequence). This CDR3 is 15 amino acids long. The V and J ends lost 8 bases and 1 base respectively, with 17 bases between them. Written as DNA, the CDR3 is TGTGCCAGCTCAGATCCCCGGTCAGGGAACACTGAAGCTTTCTTT. Protein product: CASSDPRSGNTEAFF.

This clonotype showed up just a few times. The CDR3 protein is CASSLFGGSYNSPLHF. CDR3 coding DNA: TGTGCCAGCAGTTTGTTTGGGGGGTCCTATAATTCACCCCTCCACTTT. The genes are TRBV27 and TRBJ1-6; TRBD1 might be the D (5 bases). CDR1 is MNHEY and CDR2 is SMNVEV in the germline V gene (reference sequence). The CDR3 is 16 amino acids. V gave up 3 bases and J gave up 1 base, with 10 bases separating them.

This clonotype occurred a few times. This chain uses TRBV30 with TRBJ1-1, with 7 bases identical to TRBD1. Germline-derived CDR1 and CDR2 are GTSNPN and SVGIG (reference sequence). This CDR3 has 10 residues. V was clipped by 8 bases and J by 7 bases; unmatched bases: 4. The CDR3 DNA is TGTGCCGGGGGACAGATTGAAGCTTTCTTT. This encodes CAGGQIEAFF. Complete variable domain (other parts from reference TRBV30 and TRBJ1-1): SQTIHQWPATLVQPVGSPLSLECTVEGTSNPNLYWYRQAAGRGLQLLFYSVGIGQISSEVPQNLSASRPQDRQFILSSKKLLLSDSGFYLCAGGQIEAFFGQGTRLTVV.

This clonotype was counted between two and nine times. The rearrangement joins TRBV7-3 to TRBJ2-2; 9 bases match TRBD1. The trim removed 5 bases at V and 0 bases at J, leaving 10 bases unmatched. CDR3 length: 18 residues. Germline CDR1 SGHTA, CDR2 FQGTGA. This CDR3 is CASSPNPWDRANTGELFF. Written as DNA, the CDR3 is TGTGCCAGCAGCCCTAATCCCTGGGACAGGGCGAACACCGGGGAGCTGTTTTTT.

V and J are TRBV19 and TRBJ2-7, with 8 bases fitting TRBD1. Trimming took 5 bases from V and 6 from J; bases not matched to a gene: 9. CDR3 length equals 14 residues. Germline V gene data show CDR1 as LNHDA and CDR2 as SQIVND (reference sequence). CDR3: CASSAHPTGVEQYF. The CDR3 DNA is TGTGCCAGTAGTGCCCATCCGACAGGGGTCGAGCAGTACTTC.

In its sample, this clonotype was seen many times. The chain carries TRBV12-3 or TRBV12-4 and TRBJ2-3; unclear D gene. This CDR3 has 11 residues. V lost 5 bases and J lost 7, with 7 bases in between. CDR3 bases: TGTGCCAGCAGTCTAGTCAATACGCAGTATTTT. Encoded protein: CASSLVNTQYF.

This clonotype appeared many times. The DNA for the CDR3 is TGTGCCAGCAGTAACCTAGCGGGAGTTAACCATGAGCAGTTCTTC. Translating gives CASSNLAGVNHEQFF. The rearrangement joins TRBV6-6 to TRBJ2-1, with TRBD2 identical over 10 bases. Germline V gives CDR1 MNHNY, CDR2 SVGAGI (reference sequence). Trimming cost V 5 bases and J 8 bases; bases outside gene matches: 9. The length of the CDR3 is 15 residues.